This T cell receptor (beta chain) originates from a study of response to subunit inactivated influenza vaccine. Whole-study results and caveats: The study's authors posited that every seasonal influenza vaccination enlists few new T cells.

This clonotype has a handful of counts. Its antigen is as yet unknown. This CDR3 has 14 residues. Germline CDR1 and CDR2: SNHLY and FYNNEI. V was clipped by 8 bases and J by 0 bases, with 11 bases between them. TCRdb re-derived calls from the RT-PCR reads in MiXCR, one entry per CDR3 protein. The sample contains fewer than 700,000 distinct CDR3 sequences, approximately 13% of which appear only once. The clonotype originates from a man aged 45-60 years who received an inactivated influenza vaccine. The rearrangement uses TRBV2 and TRBJ2-4; unclear D gene. The starting material was PBMCs from blood, obtained 35 to 45 days after vaccination. In DNA, the CDR3 is TGTGCCAGCTCACGCACACTAGCCAAAAACATTCAGTACTTC. Translation: CASSRTLAKNIQYF.